This T cell receptor (beta chain) was identified during a study of blood T cell repertoires in COVID-19. In the study overall: Acute-phase and convalescent COVID-19 samples originated in the United States, Italy and Spain.

Authors' methods: Cell counts per sample came from amplifying reference gene primers. Clones were sequenced by immunoSEQ multiplex PCR, and TCRdb holds only the in-frame ones, with some missing. V and J calls and clone size are as listed in that table; D and trimming were resolved from the DNA. This sample yields 50,000 to 65,000 clones, of which over 55% are seen a single time; more than 4.5% belongs to the top ten. The CDR3 has 13 amino acids. The germline CDR1 and CDR2 sequences are SGHAT and FQNNGV. Trimming cost V 4 bases and J 3 bases, with 9 bases left between them. Seattle patient enrollment occurred during active infection, with longitudinal follow-up thereafter.

The sequenced sample consisted of peripheral blood. The receptor was derived from a woman between 65 and 79 years old with COVID-19, enrolled during active disease. The gene calls are TRBV11-2 and TRBJ1-1, with D possibly being TRBD1 (5 bases). In DNA form, the CDR3 reads TGTGCCAGCAGCTCGTCAGGGTACACTGAAGCTTTCTTT. Its translation: CASSSSGYTEAFF.